The 13 T cell receptor beta chains in this list originate from one sample, sequenced in a study of shared clonotypes between healthy human individuals. Method: immunoSEQ multiplex PCR; TCRdb's copy keeps in-frame clones and lacks some. Of about 480,000 clones in the sample, about 79% were seen once. The sample consisted of PBMCs. Receptors originate from a woman in her forties in good health. Some clones in this sample may be carry-over from other donors' samples.

Here the CDR3 reads CASSTGQGGNQPQHF. CDR3 DNA sequence: TGTGCCAGCAGTACAGGACAGGGAGGCAATCAGCCCCAGCATTTT. The chain combines TRBV6-5 with TRBJ1-5; 8 bases map to TRBD1. The CDR3 has 15 residues. With V trimmed by 5 bases and J by 2 bases, 5 bases remained unmatched. The germline gives CDR1 MNHEY, CDR2 SVGAGI.

This clone was detected only once. One end of the junction does not line up with germline, which may come from a read error. This rearrangement joins TRBV6-5 to TRBJ2-7, with D possibly being TRBD2 (6 bases). The CDR3 is 13 residues long. Per germline, CDR1 MNHEY and CDR2 SVGAGI. The CDR3 region has the DNA TGTGCCAGCAGTGATGCCGGGCTGGATGGGGGGTCATTC. Protein: CASSDAGLDGGSF.

This clone was picked up one time. The rearrangement uses TRBV5-1 and TRBJ2-7, with D perhaps matching TRBD1 or TRBD2 (6 bases each). The CDR3 contains 15 residues. Trimming cost V 2 bases and J 0 bases, with 12 bases left between them. Germline lookup yields CDR1 SGHRS and CDR2 YFSETQ. The CDR3 coding sequence is TGCGCCAGCAGCTTTGTGCGGGACACCTCCTACGAGCAGTACTTC. It encodes CASSFVRDTSYEQYF.

The chain links TRBV10-3 to TRBJ2-5; TRBD1 is a possible D gene (6 bases). CDR3 size: 12 residues. Trimming took off 6 bases at V and 8 bases at J, with 13 bases between the two ends. From germline, CDR1 is ENHRY and CDR2 SYGVKD. The CDR3 DNA follows: TGTGCCATCAGCGGACAGTCCAGTACCCAGTACTTC. Translated: CAISGQSSTQYF.

The CDR3 sequence: CSVGPTDTQYF. CDR3 sequence (DNA): TGCAGCGTTGGCCCCACAGATACGCAGTATTTT. The gene calls are TRBV29-1 and TRBJ2-3; D remains ambiguous. The germline V gene encodes CDR1 SQVTM and CDR2 ANQGSEA. V was pared by 4 bases and J by 2 bases, with 4 bases between. The CDR3 contains 11 residues.

The chain employs TRBV28 and TRBJ2-7; 8 bases agree with TRBD2. Losses at the gene ends were 6 bases for V and 4 bases for J; bases not matched to a gene: 11. Germline CDR1 MDHEN, CDR2 SYDVKM. The length of the CDR3 is 15 residues. CDR3 nucleotides: TGTGCCAGCAGCAAGACCCCGGGAGGGGGATACGAGCAGTACTTC. Encoded protein: CASSKTPGGGYEQYF. The complete variable domain, with remaining parts taken from reference TRBV28 and TRBJ2-7, reads DVKVTQSSRYLVKRTGEKVFLECVQDMDHENMFWYRQDPGLGLRLIYFSYDVKMKEKGDIPEGYSVSREKKERFSLILESASTNQTSMYLCASSKTPGGGYEQYFGPGTRLTVT.

This clone was counted a few times. The chain recombines TRBV28 with TRBJ2-7; 14 nucleotides line up with TRBD2. The V gene's germline CDR1 is MDHEN and CDR2 SYDVKM. The CDR3 totals 17 residues. V was pared by 2 bases and J by 3 bases, with 6 bases of the junction left unmatched. CDR3 sequence: CASSLGLAGGPVYEQYF. Here the CDR3 DNA reads TGTGCCAGCAGTTTAGGACTAGCGGGAGGACCTGTCTACGAGCAGTACTTC.

CDR3 sequence: CASSTTGHQNTEAFF. The CDR3 nucleotides are TGTGCCAGCAGTACCACGGGACATCAGAACACTGAAGCTTTCTTT. The chain combines TRBV28 with TRBJ1-1; tentative D call: TRBD1 (6 bases). Germline V lookup: CDR1 MDHEN, CDR2 SYDVKM. The V gene lost 5 bases and the J gene lost 1 base, with 14 bases spanning the gap. The CDR3 runs to 15 residues.

This clone showed up just a few times. The CDR3 is CASSLGTGANVLTF. As DNA, the CDR3 is TGTGCCAGCAGCTTAGGGACAGGGGCCAACGTCCTGACTTTC. This chain connects TRBV7-9 to TRBJ2-6, with D maybe TRBD1 (5 bases). V was pared by 1 base and J by 4 bases, with 5 bases between. This CDR3 is 14 amino acids long. Looked up from germline, CDR1 is SEHNR and CDR2 is FQNEAQ (reference sequence).

This clone was recorded once. This rearrangement joins TRBV6-5 to TRBJ1-1, with D possibly matching TRBD1 (5 bases). The CDR3 is 12 amino acids. The V end was cut by 6 bases, the J end by 5 bases, with 10 bases between. Germline V gives CDR1 MNHEY, CDR2 SVGAGI. The CDR3 DNA reads as TGTGCCAGCAGGCAAGGGGCTACTGAAGCTTTCTTT. It codes for CASRQGATEAFF.

The V call is TRBV4-1, the J call TRBJ2-3; maybe TRBD1 (6 bases). There are 18 residues in the CDR3. Between the trimmed V and J ends, which lost 0 bases and 0 bases, there was a span of 16 bases. CDR1 and CDR2 from the germline V gene are MGHRA and YSYEKL. The CDR3 loop reads CASSQDGGRGGSTDTQYF. As DNA, the CDR3 is TGCGCCAGCAGCCAAGATGGGGGCCGCGGCGGTAGCACAGATACGCAGTATTTT.

The chain recombines TRBV25-1 with TRBJ2-3; D perhaps matches TRBD1 (6 bases). The ends were cut back, 4 bases at V and 1 base at J, with 6 bases in the middle. The CDR3 has 13 amino acids. From germline, CDR1 is MGHDK and CDR2 SYGVNS. Here the CDR3 reads CASSGQGTDTQYF. The DNA of the CDR3 is TGTGCCAGCAGTGGACAGGGCACAGATACGCAGTATTTT.

This clone was picked up one time. The V gene is TRBV11-2, the J gene TRBJ2-7, with D possibly being TRBD1 (5 bases). In germline, CDR1 is SGHAT, CDR2 FQNNGV. V lost 2 bases and J lost 0, with 14 bases in between. The CDR3 totals 16 residues. The CDR3 sequence: CASSLTGGRSSYEQYF. The DNA for the CDR3 is TGTGCCAGCAGCTTAACAGGCGGCCGTAGCTCCTACGAGCAGTACTTC.